This T cell receptor beta chain is from a study of PD-1 blockade in classical Hodgkin lymphoma. Findings and caveats of the study: Those patients who began receiving nivolumab less than 1 year after ASCT had lower diversity, and they were excluded. Similar baseline diversity was found in complete responders and newly diagnosed patients. Newly diagnosed patients were said to have less baseline TCR diversity than healthy donors did.

V lost 3 bases, J lost 3 bases, and 4 bases stayed unmatched. The CDR3 extends over 14 amino acids. The germline CDR1 and CDR2 sequences are SGDLS and YYNGEE. Remarks on this clone: Antigen unknown.

Each patient's relapse followed autologous stem cell transplantation, and brentuximab vedotin exposure varied. Assay used: immunoSEQ multiplex PCR; TCRdb lists only in-frame clones, some missing. The table records roughly 100,000 clones, roughly 90% of them present only once. This receptor was taken from a human donor with classical Hodgkin lymphoma. V usage is TRBV9 and J usage is TRBJ2-3, with 7 positions matching TRBD1. The sample consisted of peripheral blood mononuclear cells (PBMCs), taken before the second cycle of nivolumab. CDR3 DNA: TGTGCCAGCAGCGACGGGACAGATACAGATACGCAGTATTTT. As protein: CASSDGTDTDTQYF.